Listed here are 12 T cell receptor beta chains from one sample, sequenced in a study of CD8 T cells in Susac syndrome. The authors reverse transcribed roughly 0.5 to 1 ug RNA with random hexamers. TCRdb re-analysed the immunoSEQ multiplex PCR reads in MiXCR, keeping a single row per CDR3 protein. The sample lists some 160,000 distinct CDR3 sequences, around 95% seen once, with 0.15% to 0.2% in the top ten. The sample was CD8+ T cells from PBMCs. The receptors here all came from a human donor with multiple sclerosis.

V is TRBV28 and J is TRBJ2-2; TRBD2 matches at 7 bases. Germline lookup yields CDR1 MDHEN and CDR2 SYDVKM. J lost 3 bases, V lost 5 bases, and 6 bases had no gene match. The CDR3 is made up of 15 amino acids. For the CDR3, the DNA is TGTGCCAGCAGTCAGACTAGCATGTACACCGGGGAGCTGTTTTTT. Translating gives CASSQTSMYTGELFF.

The chain is built from TRBV4-2 and TRBJ1-2, with a possible D match to TRBD1 (6 bases). This CDR3 spans 16 amino acids. Germline CDR1 reads LGHNA; CDR2 reads YNFKEQ. V lost 1 base and J 5 bases, leaving 17 bases between the germline ends. DNA of the CDR3: TGTGCCAGCAGCCAAGGTCGGGGGGCTTCAGGGTATGGCTACACCTTC. This sequence encodes CASSQGRGASGYGYTF.

The rearrangement links TRBV3-1 to TRBJ2-5; 11 bases fit TRBD2. Germline CDR1 LGHDT, CDR2 YNNKEL (reference sequence). The CDR3 runs to 16 residues. V was pared by 5 bases and J by 1 base, with 6 bases of the junction left unmatched. CDR3 bases: TGTGCCAGCAGCTCAAGGACTAGCGGGCTCCAAGAGACCCAGTACTTC. Encoded protein: CASSSRTSGLQETQYF.

The V gene is TRBV14, the J gene TRBJ2-7, with 12 bases aligning to TRBD2. Germline CDR1 is SGHDN and CDR2 is FVKESK. The V segment lost 0 bases and the J segment 3 bases; nucleotides outside the gene matches: 9. The CDR3 totals 18 residues. In DNA form, the CDR3 reads TGTGCCAGCAGCCAAGAAGGGGGACTAGCGGGTGAATACTACGAGCAGTACTTC. Its translation: CASSQEGGLAGEYYEQYF.

The V gene is TRBV27, the J gene TRBJ2-7; TRBD2 matches at 10 bases. Germline CDR1 is MNHEY and CDR2 is SMNVEV (reference sequence). The CDR3 has 14 residues. J lost 5 bases, V lost 4 bases, and 5 bases had no gene match. CDR3 region: CASSSSGRLDEQYF. CDR3 in DNA: TGTGCCAGCAGTTCTAGCGGGAGACTCGACGAGCAGTACTTC.

The chain combines TRBV20-1 with TRBJ2-3; D ambiguous. The germline V gene has CDR1 DFQATT and CDR2 SNEGSKA (reference sequence). V lost 6 bases to trimming and J lost 0 bases, with 10 bases between them. CDR3 length: 13 amino acids. This CDR3 reads CSAPNRSTDTQYF. For the CDR3, the DNA is TGCAGTGCCCCAAATCGTAGCACAGATACGCAGTATTTT.

The chain links TRBV30 to TRBJ2-2, with D hard to call. The V gene lost 0 bases and the J gene lost 8 bases, with 4 bases spanning the gap. Germline V gene data show CDR1 as GTSNPN and CDR2 as SVGIG (reference sequence). This CDR3 is built from 11 residues. The CDR3 DNA reads as TGTGCCTGGAGTGTTCAGGGGGAGCTGTTTTTT. Translated: CAWSVQGELFF.

The chain recombines TRBV10-3 with TRBJ2-7; 7 nucleotides agree with TRBD2. This CDR3 is 14 amino acids long. V gave up 6 bases and J gave up 7 bases; unmatched junction bases: 12. In germline, CDR1 is ENHRY, CDR2 SYGVKD. CDR3 region: CAIRSRGESDEQYF. The CDR3 DNA sequence: TGTGCCATCAGAAGCCGGGGGGAATCGGATGAGCAGTACTTC.

The chain links TRBV27 to TRBJ2-5; 9 positions match TRBD2. The germline V gene has CDR1 MNHEY and CDR2 SMNVEV (reference sequence). J was trimmed by 0 bases and V by 5 bases; bases with no gene match: 7. The CDR3 is made up of 16 amino acids. The CDR3 here is CASSPTAGGNQETQYF. In DNA, the CDR3 is TGTGCCAGCAGTCCAACAGCGGGAGGAAACCAAGAGACCCAGTACTTC.

This clonotype was seen a single time. The chain couples TRBV2 to TRBJ2-5; D gene unclear. Trimming pared 6 bases from V and 3 bases from J, leaving 8 bases between. CDR1 is SNHLY, CDR2 FYNNEI, per germline. This CDR3 contains 12 residues. CDR3 sequence: CASRGPKETQYF. Here the CDR3 DNA reads TGTGCCAGCAGAGGGCCCAAAGAGACCCAGTACTTC.

V usage is TRBV6-5 and J usage is TRBJ2-5, with 10 bases lining up with TRBD1. Trimming cost V 5 bases and J 2 bases; bases outside gene matches: 5. The CDR3 contains 15 residues. The germline V gene encodes CDR1 MNHEY and CDR2 SVGAGI. This CDR3 reads CASSPGGQGQETQYF. CDR3 coding DNA: TGTGCCAGCAGTCCTGGGGGACAGGGGCAAGAGACCCAGTACTTC.

The chain employs TRBV27 and TRBJ1-5; no reliable D call. V gave up 1 base and J gave up 3 bases, with 7 bases separating them. From germline, CDR1 is MNHEY and CDR2 SMNVEV (reference sequence). This CDR3 spans 14 amino acids. The CDR3 nucleotides are TGTGCCAGCAGTTTATGGCCCAACAATCAGCCCCAGCATTTT. Amino acids: CASSLWPNNQPQHF.